This TCR beta chain was profiled in a study of T cell responses to AZD1222 COVID-19 vaccine. Germline V gene sequence: CDR1 SEHNR, CDR2 FQNEAQ (reference sequence). Trimming took 4 bases from V and 5 from J; bases not matched to a gene: 8. The CDR3 totals 15 residues. A remark on this clone: Its target is unknown.

Sequencing was performed with immunoSEQ multiplex PCR; in TCRdb, only in-frame clones are kept and a portion is missing. The table lists around 110,000 clones, 91% of them singletons. Study outcomes and limitations: Spike was spanned by vaccine-associated CD4 TCRs, which were dominant at 160-218 and 743-854. Most donors were white British, females outnumbered males, and clonal diversity was possibly underestimated. Two doses of AZD1222 preceded a rise in Spike-specific TCR breadth and depth.

This chain uses TRBV7-9 with TRBJ2-7, with 10 bases identical to TRBD1. The sample in question was peripheral blood, obtained on day 0 of AZD1222 vaccination. The source is an adult in good health. CDR3 in amino acids: CASSSWDRGMDEQYF. The CDR3 DNA reads TGTGCCAGCAGCTCATGGGACAGGGGAATGGACGAGCAGTACTTC. The variable domain in full, with the rest retrieved from reference TRBV7-9 and TRBJ2-7, is DTGVSQNPRHKITKRGQNVTFRCDPISEHNRLYWYRQTLGQGPEFLTYFQNEAQLEKSRLLSDRFSAERPKGSFSTLEIQRTEQGDSAMYLCASSSWDRGMDEQYFGPGTRLTVT.